This is a list of T cell receptor beta chains from one sample in a study of CD8 T cells in ankylosing spondylitis. TCRdb redid the calling of the 5' RACE reads with MiXCR, one entry per CDR3 protein. The top ten hold over 1% of the sample, which has approximately 400,000 distinct CDR3 sequences, 17% seen once. The sample taken for sequencing was blood, either unsorted or a sorted T cell fraction (not recorded which). Receptor source: a male donor with ankylosing spondylitis. Each CDR3 is given with its conserved first and last residue. A D gene is named only where the DNA matches it firmly. Not every row has a clone size; where given, it reads once, few, many or a size class.

j_gene | d_gene | abundance | v_gene | CDR3nt | CDR3aa
TRBJ1-3 | . | many | TRBV11-2 | TGTGCCAGCACAAATACGGGGTCCTCTGGAAACACCATATATTTT | CASTNTGSSGNTIYF
TRBJ2-5 | TRBD2 | . | TRBV5-1 | TGCGCCAGCAGCCCCGGGGCGAGGTCTAGCGGGGGGTTTCAGAAGACCCAGTACTTC | CASSPGARSSGGFQKTQYF
TRBJ2-7 | TRBD1 | few | TRBV15 | TGTGCCACCAGCGACCGGGACAGGGGTGTTTACGAGCAGTACTTC | CATSDRDRGVYEQYF
TRBJ2-3 | TRBD1 | . | TRBV5-1 | TGCGCCAGCAGCTCGACAGGGGGCGGTGGGACAGATACGCAGTATTTT | CASSSTGGGGTDTQYF
TRBJ2-7 | . | few | TRBV20-1 | TGCAGTGCTAGTCGGGGGCGGGGACAGTCGCCGGGGGAGCAGTACTTC | CSASRGRGQSPGEQYF
TRBJ2-1 | TRBD1 | . | TRBV11-2 | TGTGCCAGCAGCCCACAGGGGGCCCTTACCAATGAGCAGTTCTTC | CASSPQGALTNEQFF
TRBJ2-7 | . | . | TRBV11-2 | TGTGCCAGCAGTCTAGGACGGATAGCAACCTACGAGCAGTACTTC | CASSLGRIATYEQYF
TRBJ2-7 | TRBD2 | . | TRBV7-9 | TGTGCCAGCAGCCCCGCTAGCGGGAGGTCGGCGCAGTACTTC | CASSPASGRSAQYF
TRBJ1-1 | . | . | TRBV6-5 | TGTGCCAGCAGTTTCCCAGGAAGAGGAGTGACTGAAGCTTTCTTT | CASSFPGRGVTEAFF
TRBJ2-7 | TRBD2 | many | TRBV7-9 | TGTGCCAGCAGCATTGGGACTAGCGTCTACGAGCAGTACTTC | CASSIGTSVYEQYF
TRBJ2-7 | . | few | TRBV7-2 | TGTGCCAGCAGCTTAGGTCTTTCGGGGAACGAGCAGTACTTC | CASSLGLSGNEQYF
TRBJ1-3 | TRBD1 | many | TRBV6-1 | TGTGCCAGCACCATTCCTGGACAGGGCTCTGGAAACACCATATATTTT | CASTIPGQGSGNTIYF
TRBJ2-1 | TRBD2 | . | TRBV7-2 | TGTGCCAGCAGCTTAGGGACTAGCGGGAGGAGTAATGAGCAGTTCTTC | CASSLGTSGRSNEQFF
TRBJ2-3 | . | many | TRBV5-1 | TGCGCCAGCAGTACGGGGAGCACAGATACGCAGTATTTT | CASSTGSTDTQYF
TRBJ2-5 | . | few | TRBV7-3 | TGTGCCAGCAGCTCCTCAGGGGGAGGGATGGAGACCCAGTACTTC | CASSSSGGGMETQYF
TRBJ2-5 | . | few | TRBV28 | TGTGCCATCCTCCCCACAGGGACGGAGACCCAGTACTTC | CAILPTGTETQYF
TRBJ2-2 | TRBD1 | . | TRBV12-3/TRBV12-4 | TGTGCCAGCAGTTTGGGACAGGGTAGGACCGGGGAGCTGTTTTTT | CASSLGQGRTGELFF
TRBJ2-1 | TRBD2 | many | TRBV19 | TGTGCCAGTAGTATCGGACTAGCGGGACCTAATGAGCAGTTCTTC | CASSIGLAGPNEQFF
TRBJ1-1 | TRBD1 | . | TRBV20-1 | TGCAGTGCTAGTGCGGGAGACAGGGCGGCTTTCTTT | CSASAGDRAAFF
TRBJ1-5 | . | few | TRBV18 | TGTGCCAGCTCACCAGATCATGATCAGCCCCAGCATTTT | CASSPDHDQPQHF
TRBJ2-3 | . | few | TRBV20-1 | TGCAGTGTCTTTCTCGGACGGGCCCATACGCAGTATTTT | CSVFLGRAHTQYF
TRBJ2-7 | TRBD1 | . | TRBV3-1 | TGTGCCAGCAGCGCCCGGGACAGGGGCTCGTACGAGCAGTACTTC | CASSARDRGSYEQYF
TRBJ2-1 | . | few | TRBV7-8 | TGTGCCAGCAGCTTAGGGGTGAGTCAGTTCTTC | CASSLGVSQFF
TRBJ2-7 | . | . | TRBV5-1 | TGCGCCAGCAGCTCGGCTCCGGGGTACGAGCAGTACTTC | CASSSAPGYEQYF
TRBJ1-2 | . | . | TRBV20-1 | TGCAGTGCTAGAGAACCCGGGGACTATGGCTACACCTTC | CSAREPGDYGYTF
TRBJ2-5 | . | few | TRBV20-1 | TGCAGTGCGCGCCGGGACTACCAAGAGACCCAGTACTTC | CSARRDYQETQYF
TRBJ2-5 | . | . | TRBV3-1 | TGTGCCAGCAGCCAAGATCGGCCTGGGGAGACCCAGTACTTC | CASSQDRPGETQYF
TRBJ2-1 | . | many | TRBV7-3 | TGTGCCAGCAGCTTACTCGGTTCAGGGCCCCGTAATGAGCAGTTCTTC | CASSLLGSGPRNEQFF
TRBJ2-7 | . | . | TRBV6-1 | TGTGCCAGCAGTGACGGTGTGGGGGGATACGAGCAGTACTTC | CASSDGVGGYEQYF
TRBJ1-5 | . | . | TRBV6-1 | TGTGCCAGCAGGGGATCGCAGGGGTTATTTCTCACTCAGCCCCAGCATTTT | CASRGSQGLFLTQPQHF
TRBJ1-5 | TRBD1 | . | TRBV7-2 | TGTGCCAGCAGCTTACAGACAGGGGGCAATCAGCCCCAGCATTTT | CASSLQTGGNQPQHF
TRBJ2-1 | TRBD2 | . | TRBV11-2 | TGTGCCAGCAGCTTAGGTGGGACTAGCGGGAGCGTAGAGCAGTTCTTC | CASSLGGTSGSVEQFF
TRBJ2-2 | TRBD1 | many | TRBV20-1 | TGCAGTGCAAAGCCAGGGGGCGGAGCCGGGGAGCTGTTTTTT | CSAKPGGGAGELFF
TRBJ2-7 | TRBD1 | . | TRBV18 | TGTGCCAGCTCTACGACAGGGGTATCCGAGCAGTACTTC | CASSTTGVSEQYF
TRBJ2-5 | . | many | TRBV3-1 | TGTGCCAGCAGCCCTTCGACGGTTTCTCAAGAGACCCAGTACTTC | CASSPSTVSQETQYF
TRBJ2-3 | TRBD2 | few | TRBV5-1 | TGCGCCAGCAGCCTAGCGGGGTTAAGCACGCAGTATTTT | CASSLAGLSTQYF
TRBJ1-2 | . | . | TRBV20-1 | TGCAGTGCTAGAGATTTACTCGGGGTCTATGGCTACACCTTC | CSARDLLGVYGYTF
TRBJ2-5 | . | . | TRBV5-6 | TGTGCCAGCAGCTTGGCCGGTCTGGGGAGCGCCCAAGAGACCCAGTACTTC | CASSLAGLGSAQETQYF
TRBJ1-4 | . | . | TRBV20-1 | TGCAGTGCTAGAGGCGGCCGCGCAACTAATGAAAAACTGTTTTTT | CSARGGRATNEKLFF
TRBJ1-1 | . | . | TRBV6-2/TRBV6-3 | TGTGCCAGCAGTTACCCCCCCCCGGGGGAGGCGCGGAACACTGAAGCTTTCTTT | CASSYPPPGEARNTEAFF
TRBJ1-5 | . | many | TRBV4-1 | TGCGCCAGCAGCCAAGGCAGGACAGAGAATCAGCCCCAGCATTTT | CASSQGRTENQPQHF
TRBJ2-3 | TRBD2 | . | TRBV4-1 | TGCGCCAGCAGCCCGAGGAGCGGGGGGACAGATACGCAGTATTTT | CASSPRSGGTDTQYF
TRBJ2-1 | . | few | TRBV5-1 | TGCGCCAGCAGCTTAAAACAGGGCTGGAGTAACAATGAGCAGTTCTTC | CASSLKQGWSNNEQFF
TRBJ2-3 | TRBD2 | few | TRBV3-1 | TGTGCCAGCAGCCGGACTAGCGGCAATACGCAGTATTTT | CASSRTSGNTQYF
TRBJ2-7 | TRBD2 | many | TRBV20-1 | TGCAGTGCTAGAGAACCCGGACTAGTAGGCTACGAGCAGTACTTC | CSAREPGLVGYEQYF
TRBJ1-3 | TRBD1 | . | TRBV5-5 | TGTGCCAGCACCAGTGACACAGGGGCTGGAAACACCATATATTTT | CASTSDTGAGNTIYF
TRBJ2-2 | . | . | TRBV13 | TGTGCCAGCAGCTCTGGACTCTTCTCGAACACCGGGGAGCTGTTTTTT | CASSSGLFSNTGELFF
TRBJ2-5 | . | few | TRBV10-3 | TGTGCCATCAGTTCGAACCAAGAGACCCAGTACTTC | CAISSNQETQYF
TRBJ2-5 | TRBD2 | few | TRBV29-1 | TGCAGCGTTGAAGAGTCACTAGCGGGAGGCACGGCGGCCCAGTACTTC | CSVEESLAGGTAAQYF
TRBJ2-1 | TRBD2 | . | TRBV20-1 | TGCAGTGCTCCCAGGACTAGCGGGATTCATGAGCAGTTCTTC | CSAPRTSGIHEQFF
TRBJ2-3 | TRBD2 | . | TRBV6-4 | TGTGCCAGCGCGGCTAGCGGGAGCGATACGCAGTATTTT | CASAASGSDTQYF
TRBJ2-3 | . | . | TRBV28 | TGTGCCAGCAGTTCATTTTCAAAGGGAGGTGGTAGCACAGATACGCAGTATTTT | CASSSFSKGGGSTDTQYF
TRBJ2-7 | . | . | TRBV11-2 | TGTGCCAGCAGACGACAGACGTTACACGAGCAGTACTTC | CASRRQTLHEQYF
TRBJ2-7 | . | . | TRBV7-2 | TGTGCCAGCAGCCAAGACGGTTCAGCCTACGAGCAGTACTTC | CASSQDGSAYEQYF